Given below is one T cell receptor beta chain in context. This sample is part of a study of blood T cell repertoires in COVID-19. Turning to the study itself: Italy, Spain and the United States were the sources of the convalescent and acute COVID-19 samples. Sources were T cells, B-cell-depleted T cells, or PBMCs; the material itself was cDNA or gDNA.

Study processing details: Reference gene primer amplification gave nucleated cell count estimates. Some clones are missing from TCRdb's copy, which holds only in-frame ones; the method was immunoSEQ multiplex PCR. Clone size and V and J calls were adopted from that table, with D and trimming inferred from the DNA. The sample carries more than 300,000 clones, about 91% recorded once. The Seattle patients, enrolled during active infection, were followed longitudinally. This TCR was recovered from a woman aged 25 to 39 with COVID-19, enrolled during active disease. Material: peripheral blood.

In DNA form, the CDR3 reads TGTGCCAGTAGTAGGACAGGGCAGGCCCAAGAGACCCAGTACTTC. It is translated as CASSRTGQAQETQYF. The chain couples TRBV19 to TRBJ2-5; 8 nucleotides align to TRBD1. Germline loops: CDR1 LNHDA, CDR2 SQIVND (reference sequence). With V trimmed by 4 bases and J by 1 base, 5 bases remained unmatched. CDR3 length equals 15 residues.